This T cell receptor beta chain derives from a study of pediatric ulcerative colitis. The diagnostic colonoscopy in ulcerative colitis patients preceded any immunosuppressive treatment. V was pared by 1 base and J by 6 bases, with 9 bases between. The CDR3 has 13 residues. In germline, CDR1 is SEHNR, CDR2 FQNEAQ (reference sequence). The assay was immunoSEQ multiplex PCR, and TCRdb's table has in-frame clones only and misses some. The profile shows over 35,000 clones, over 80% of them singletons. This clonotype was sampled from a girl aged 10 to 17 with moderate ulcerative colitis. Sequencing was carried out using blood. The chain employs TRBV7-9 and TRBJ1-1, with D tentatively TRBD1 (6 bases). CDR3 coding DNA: TGTGCCAGCAGCTTAGAGGGACACTCTGAAGCTTTCTTT. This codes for CASSLEGHSEAFF.